Listed here are 8 T cell receptor beta chains from one sample, sequenced in a study of blood T cell repertoires in COVID-19. Profiled with immunoSEQ multiplex PCR; TCRdb holds only in-frame clones, not every one. Found here are about 120,000 clones, about four fifths of them singletons; the top ten hold roughly 4.3%. The specimen sequenced was peripheral blood. Receptors were obtained from a woman of 80 years or more with acute or convalescent COVID-19.

This chain links TRBV7-3 with TRBJ2-1, with a weak D call TRBD2 (5 bases). Trimming stripped 3 bases from V and 9 bases from J, with 9 bases between. The length of the CDR3 is 12 residues. Germline values: CDR1 SGHTA, CDR2 FQGTGA. Here the CDR3 DNA reads TGTGCCAGCAGCTTCGGACTTAGTGAGCAGTTCTTC. Its translation: CASSFGLSEQFF.

The chain joins TRBV15 to TRBJ2-5, with 7 nucleotides matching TRBD1. Germline V gives CDR1 LNHNV, CDR2 YYDKDF (reference sequence). This CDR3 has 14 amino acids. Trimming took 1 base from V and 9 from J; bases not matched to a gene: 8. In DNA, the CDR3 is TGTGCCACCAGCAGAGTAGGGGGCGGGCTGGCCCAGTACTTC. Residues: CATSRVGGGLAQYF.

This clone was detected many times. The chain couples TRBV11-2 to TRBJ1-3, with D hard to call. The CDR3 has 14 residues. Germline assignment: CDR1 SGHAT and CDR2 FQNNGV. V lost 5 bases to trimming and J lost 0 bases, with 8 bases between them. Written as DNA, the CDR3 is TGTGCCAGCAGCCCTTTGAGCTCTGGAAACACCATATATTTT. It yields the protein CASSPLSSGNTIYF. Using reference TRBV11-2 and TRBJ1-3 for the parts outside the CDR3, the full variable domain is EAGVAQSPRYKIIEKRQSVAFWCNPISGHATLYWYQQILGQGPKLLIQFQNNGVVDDSQLPKDRFSAERLKGVDSTLKIQPAKLEDSAVYLCASSPLSSGNTIYFGEGSWLTVV.

The sample holds a few counts of this clone. This chain links TRBV11-2 with TRBJ1-2; the D is unclear. Trimming took off 5 bases at V and 5 bases at J, with 12 bases between the two ends. Germline assignment: CDR1 SGHAT and CDR2 FQNNGV. The CDR3 extends over 13 amino acids. CDR3 in amino acids: CASSATGRYGYTF. CDR3 DNA sequence: TGTGCCAGCAGCGCCACGGGGAGGTATGGCTACACCTTC.

CDR3 loop: CASSVRYSNQPQHF. CDR3 nucleotide sequence: TGTGCCAGCAGCGTTAGATACAGCAATCAGCCCCAGCATTTT. This chain links TRBV6-5 with TRBJ1-5, with D unclear. Trimming took 6 bases from V and 1 from J, leaving 10 bases between them. The CDR3 length is 14 residues. CDR1 is MNHEY and CDR2 is SVGAGI in the germline V gene.

CDR3 sequence: CASSPEQPLRGETQYF. The DNA for the CDR3 is TGTGCCAGCTCCCCGGAGCAGCCACTTCGAGGAGAGACCCAGTACTTC. The J gene is TRBJ2-5, the V gene TRBV18; D is unresolved. Germline CDR1 KGHSH, CDR2 LQKENI. The CDR3 runs to 16 residues. Trimming shortened V by 6 bases and J by 4 bases, and 21 bases separated the two germline ends.

The rearrangement links TRBV6-1 to TRBJ1-2, with TRBD1 matching 7 bases. Losses at the gene ends were 1 base for V and 3 bases for J; bases not matched to a gene: 2. Per the germline V gene, CDR1 is MNHNS and CDR2 is SASEGT. The CDR3 consists of 14 residues. The CDR3 sequence is CASSEGGQHYGYTF. For the CDR3, the DNA is TGTGCCAGCAGTGAAGGGGGACAGCACTATGGCTACACCTTC.

This chain connects TRBV5-1 to TRBJ2-7, with 9 bases that match TRBD1. The CDR3 length is 16 residues. Germline V gene data show CDR1 as SGHRS and CDR2 as YFSETQ. The trim removed 0 bases at V and 3 bases at J, leaving 7 bases unmatched. Written as DNA, the CDR3 is TGCGCCAGCAGCTTGGCGGCAGGGACAGGGTACTACGAGCAGTACTTC. Translating it yields CASSLAAGTGYYEQYF.